These 7 T cell receptor beta chains share one sample of origin, sequenced in a study of cytomegalovirus exposure and HLA in healthy donors. Vbeta (60) and Jbeta (13) primers were used in the PCR. Only in-frame clones appear in the TCRdb table, and some are missing; sequencing was by immunoSEQ multiplex PCR. Found here are 150,000 to 200,000 clones, roughly 80% of them singletons; the top ten hold over 0.65%. Sequences were obtained from PBMCs. Every receptor here comes from a woman aged 18-29 years in good health and CMV-seronegative.

The chain is built from TRBV28 and TRBJ2-7, with TRBD2 identical over 8 bases. This CDR3 region has 14 residues. Germline-derived CDR1 and CDR2 are MDHEN and SYDVKM. V trimming: 6 bases; J trimming: 7 bases; junction bases outside the gene matches: 11. The CDR3 DNA reads TGTGCCAGCAGGGCTCCGGGAGGGGCGGGGGAGCAGTACTTC. Translating it yields CASRAPGGAGEQYF.

V and J are TRBV5-1 and TRBJ1-1; tentatively, D is TRBD1 (5 bases). The CDR3 totals 13 residues. The V end lost 3 bases, the J end lost 3 bases, and 9 bases lay between the germline ends. Germline-derived CDR1 and CDR2 are SGHRS and YFSETQ. CDR3 sequence reads: CASSSQTDTEAFF. The DNA for the CDR3 is TGCGCCAGCAGCTCCCAGACAGACACTGAAGCTTTCTTT.

On this clone: Its ends do not fully match the called genes, so a read error is possible. The chain couples TRBV7-9 to TRBJ1-2, with D possibly being TRBD1 (5 bases). CDR1 is SEHNR, CDR2 FQNEAQ, per germline (reference sequence). The CDR3 is 12 amino acids. The CDR3: CSSSFGTDGYTF. CDR3 nucleotide sequence: TGTTCCAGCAGCTTCGGGACTGATGGCTACACCTTC.

V and J are TRBV4-1 and TRBJ2-7, with D tentatively TRBD1 (5 bases). Germline V gene lookup returns CDR1 MGHRA and CDR2 YSYEKL. The V end was cut by 4 bases, the J end by 1 base, with 11 bases between. CDR3 length equals 14 residues. In nucleotides, the CDR3 is TGCGCCAGCAGCCCCAGGGTAGGGTCCTACGAGCAGTACTTC. It yields the protein CASSPRVGSYEQYF.

This clone has more than one count but fewer than ten. The chain recombines TRBV15 with TRBJ1-1; tentatively, D is TRBD1 (5 bases). This CDR3 is 14 amino acids long. Germline CDR1 reads LNHNV; CDR2 reads YYDKDF (reference sequence). V shed 4 bases and J shed 1 base, with 10 bases lying between them. CDR3 nucleotide sequence: TGTGCCACCAGCAAAGAGACAGCGAACACTGAAGCTTTCTTT. It yields the protein CATSKETANTEAFF.

Regarding this clone: Additional DNA sequences in this sample encode the identical CDR3. The chain uses TRBV5-1 and TRBJ1-2; tentative D call: TRBD1 (5 bases). The V and J ends lost 3 bases and 2 bases respectively, with 8 bases between them. This CDR3 has 13 residues. Germline V gives CDR1 SGHRS, CDR2 YFSETQ. The CDR3 DNA reads as TGCGCCAGCAGCTCCCAGGGCAACTATGGCTACACCTTC. Its protein product is CASSSQGNYGYTF.

The chain employs TRBV19 and TRBJ1-5, with D possibly TRBD1 on 5 matching bases. Trimming cost V 3 bases and J 7 bases, with 19 bases left between them. The germline CDR1 and CDR2 sequences are LNHDA and SQIVND (reference sequence). The CDR3 is made up of 16 amino acids. CDR3 bases: TGTGCCAGTAGTATGCCATCTCGCGGGGGGGAGCAGCCCCAGCATTTT. Encoded protein: CASSMPSRGGEQPQHF.